The 17 T cell receptor beta chains below were found in one sample sequenced in a study of blood T cell repertoires in COVID-19 (dated by TCRdb to 2019 to 2021). Library preparation used the immunoSEQ multiplex PCR assay. TCRdb mirrors the immuneACCESS table, restricted to in-frame sequences. Some clones are absent from its copies; in checked studies, under half trace to an unresolved V gene, and the reason for the others is unknown. Within this sample are approximately 120,000 clones, with 75% to 90% of them counted one time only. Less than 3.5% of the sample is held by the ten biggest clonotypes. Source material: peripheral blood. The receptors were sampled from a woman of 80 years or more with COVID-19, enrolled during active disease.

V is TRBV4-1 and J is TRBJ1-3, with a possible D match to TRBD1 (6 bases). CDR3 length equals 15 residues. Between the trimmed V and J ends, which lost 0 bases and 3 bases, there was a span of 9 bases. CDR1 and CDR2 from the germline V gene are MGHRA and YSYEKL. CDR3 coding DNA: TGCGCCAGCAGCCAAGACAGGGGTTATGGAAACACCATATATTTT. This sequence encodes CASSQDRGYGNTIYF.

This clone has just one count. The J gene is TRBJ2-3, the V gene TRBV12-3 or TRBV12-4; D may be TRBD1 (5 bases). The CDR3 spans 12 residues. The V end lost 7 bases, the J end lost 3 bases, and 8 bases lay between the germline ends. The CDR3 reads CASKRGTDTQYF. The DNA of the CDR3 is TGTGCCAGCAAAAGGGGAACAGATACGCAGTATTTT.

The chain recombines TRBV15 with TRBJ1-4, with D possibly being TRBD1 (5 bases). Germline CDR1 is LNHNV and CDR2 is YYDKDF (reference sequence). V lost 0 bases, J lost 8 bases, and 10 bases lay in between. This CDR3 region has 14 residues. The CDR3 DNA reads TGTGCCACCAGCAGAGATGACAGAAACGAAAAACTGTTTTTT. It yields the protein CATSRDDRNEKLFF.

The chain combines TRBV15 with TRBJ2-1; the match to TRBD2 covers 8 bases. V trimming: 8 bases; J trimming: 0 bases; junction bases outside the gene matches: 6. The CDR3 length is 15 residues. Germline V gene data show CDR1 as LNHNV and CDR2 as YYDKDF (reference sequence). Written as DNA, the CDR3 is TGTGCCACCCAAACCGGGGGGGCCTCCTACAATGAGCAGTTCTTC. This gives the protein CATQTGGASYNEQFF.

This chain connects TRBV3-1 (or the pseudogene TRBV3-2) to TRBJ1-2; no firm D call. CDR3 length: 11 amino acids. Germline V gene sequence: CDR1 LGHDT, CDR2 YNNKEL (reference sequence). The V and J ends lost 8 bases and 4 bases respectively, with 8 bases between them. The chain's CDR3 is CASYSLYGYTF. CDR3 nucleotides: TGTGCCAGCTATTCCCTCTATGGCTACACCTTC.

This clone was recorded a few times. The genes are TRBV5-1 and TRBJ2-5; 14 positions match TRBD2. The trim removed 7 bases at V and 4 bases at J, leaving 15 bases unmatched. This CDR3 has 18 residues. Germline V gene data show CDR1 as SGHRS and CDR2 as YFSETQ. As DNA, the CDR3 is TGCGCCAGCCGCGGTGTCCCGGGACTAGCGGGAGCTCGAGAGACCCAGTACTTC. Residues: CASRGVPGLAGARETQYF.

This clone was found once. The rearrangement joins TRBV7-3 to TRBJ2-1; TRBD1 matches at 9 bases. With 5 bases clipped from V and 4 bases from J, the junction kept 9 bases outside the gene matches. The CDR3 consists of 16 residues. Per the germline V gene, CDR1 is SGHTA and CDR2 is FQGTGA. In DNA form, the CDR3 reads TGTGCCAGCAGCCCCCGATCCGGGACAGGGTACAATGAGCAGTTCTTC. It translates to CASSPRSGTGYNEQFF.

The chain employs TRBV6-5 and TRBJ1-4; D perhaps matches TRBD1 (6 bases). This CDR3 has 14 amino acids. Trimming took 11 bases from V and 5 from J, leaving 18 bases between them. Germline V gene data show CDR1 as MNHEY and CDR2 as SVGAGI. CDR3 protein: CAVSTGTLNEKLFF. CDR3 bases: TGTGCCGTATCTACCGGGACACTGAATGAAAAACTGTTTTTT.

The chain employs TRBV5-1 and TRBJ1-6; D not resolved. This CDR3 contains 13 residues. With 4 bases removed from V and 8 bases from J, the gap between germline ends came to 10 bases. Germline V gene lookup returns CDR1 SGHRS and CDR2 YFSETQ. The CDR3 region is CASSPDSDSPLHF. CDR3 in DNA: TGCGCCAGCAGCCCGGACTCGGATTCACCCCTCCACTTT.

V usage is TRBV24-1 and J usage is TRBJ2-4; D uncertain. The CDR3 extends over 19 amino acids. Trimming cost V 5 bases and J 5 bases, with 27 bases left between them. Germline CDR1 reads KGHDR; CDR2 reads SFDVKD. The CDR3 bases are TGTGCCACCAGTGGTTGGCAGGTTATCAAAAAGTTTAGTCAAAACATTCAGTACTTC. This translates into CATSGWQVIKKFSQNIQYF.

This chain uses TRBV5-4 with TRBJ1-2, with D uncertain. CDR1 and CDR2 from the germline V gene are SGHNT and YYREEE (reference sequence). The CDR3 is 13 residues long. Trimming took 0 bases from V and 2 from J, leaving 5 bases between them. CDR3 region: CASSLAVNYGYTF. The CDR3 nucleotides are TGTGCCAGCAGCTTGGCAGTAAACTATGGCTACACCTTC.

This clone was recorded once. The rearrangement links TRBV6-4 to TRBJ1-2, with a weak D call TRBD1 (5 bases). CDR1 is MRHNA, CDR2 SNTAGT, per germline. Trimming left V 3 bases short and J 8 bases short, with 10 bases between. The CDR3 contains 12 residues. CDR3 loop: CASSDQGLGYTF. In DNA form, the CDR3 reads TGTGCCAGCAGTGATCAGGGTCTGGGCTACACCTTC.

J is TRBJ1-2 and V is TRBV7-3; 9 nucleotides agree with TRBD1. V trimming: 4 bases; J trimming: 14 bases; junction bases outside the gene matches: 11. The length of the CDR3 is 13 residues. Germline-derived CDR1 and CDR2 are SGHTA and FQGTGA. CDR3 amino acids: CASSSTGQGLWTF. The CDR3 region has the DNA TGTGCCAGCAGCTCGACTGGACAGGGGCTATGGACCTTC.

The chain is built from TRBV28 and TRBJ1-3; 8 bases are a match to TRBD1. The CDR3 has 15 amino acids. Germline CDR1 is MDHEN and CDR2 is SYDVKM. Trimming took 7 bases from V and 4 from J; bases not matched to a gene: 9. CDR3 in DNA: TGTGCCAGCACTCTGGACAGGGTCCGCGGAAACACCATATATTTT. Translated, it gives CASTLDRVRGNTIYF.

The rearrangement uses TRBV10-3 and TRBJ2-7; 9 bases are shared with TRBD2. V gave up 4 bases and J gave up 5 bases; unmatched junction bases: 3. Per germline, CDR1 ENHRY and CDR2 SYGVKD. This CDR3 region has 13 residues. CDR3 residues: CAISGSGRDEQYF. The CDR3 nucleotides are TGTGCCATCAGTGGTAGCGGGAGAGACGAGCAGTACTTC.

This chain links TRBV11-3 with TRBJ2-2, with D uncertain. Germline V lookup: CDR1 SGHNT, CDR2 YENEEA. This CDR3 spans 13 amino acids. Between the trimmed V and J ends, which lost 5 bases and 1 base, there was a span of 5 bases. CDR3 in amino acids: CASSKQNTGELFF. The CDR3 DNA reads TGTGCCAGCAGCAAGCAGAACACCGGGGAGCTGTTTTTT.

This chain connects TRBV6-2 or TRBV6-3 to TRBJ2-5; D gene ambiguous. Trimming shortened V by 2 bases and J by 5 bases, and 9 bases separated the two germline ends. Germline values: CDR1 MNHEY, CDR2 SVGEGT. This CDR3 has 13 amino acids. CDR3 sequence (DNA): TGTGCCAGCAGTTACAAAGATCGGGAGACCCAGTACTTC. This gives the protein CASSYKDRETQYF.